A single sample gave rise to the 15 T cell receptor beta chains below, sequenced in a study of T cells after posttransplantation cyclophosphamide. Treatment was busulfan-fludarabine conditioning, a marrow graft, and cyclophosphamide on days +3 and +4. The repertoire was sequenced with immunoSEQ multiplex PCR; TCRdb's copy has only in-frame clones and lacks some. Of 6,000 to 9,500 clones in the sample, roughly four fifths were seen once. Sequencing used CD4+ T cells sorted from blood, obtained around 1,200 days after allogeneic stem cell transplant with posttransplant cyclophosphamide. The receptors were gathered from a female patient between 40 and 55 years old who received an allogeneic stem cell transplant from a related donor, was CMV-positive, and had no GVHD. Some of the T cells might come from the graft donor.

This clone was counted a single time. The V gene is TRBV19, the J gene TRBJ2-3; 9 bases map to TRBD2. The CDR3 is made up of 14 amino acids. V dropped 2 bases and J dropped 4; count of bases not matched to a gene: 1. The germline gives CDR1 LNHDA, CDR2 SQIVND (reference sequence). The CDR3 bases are TGTGCCAGTAGTATAACTAGCGGGCCAGATACGCAGTATTTT. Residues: CASSITSGPDTQYF.

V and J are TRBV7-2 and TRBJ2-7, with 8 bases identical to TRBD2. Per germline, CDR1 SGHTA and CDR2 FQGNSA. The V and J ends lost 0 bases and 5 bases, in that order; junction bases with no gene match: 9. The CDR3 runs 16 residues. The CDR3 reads CASSLALTGGQDEQYF. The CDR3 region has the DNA TGTGCCAGCAGCTTAGCGTTGACGGGGGGGCAGGACGAGCAGTACTTC.

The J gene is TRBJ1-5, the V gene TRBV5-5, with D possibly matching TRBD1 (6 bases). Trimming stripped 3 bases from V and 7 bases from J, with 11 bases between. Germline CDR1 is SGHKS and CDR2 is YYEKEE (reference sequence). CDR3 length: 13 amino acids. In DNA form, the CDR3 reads TGTGCCAGCAGCTCCGGCAGGGGACAGCCCCAGCATTTT. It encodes CASSSGRGQPQHF.

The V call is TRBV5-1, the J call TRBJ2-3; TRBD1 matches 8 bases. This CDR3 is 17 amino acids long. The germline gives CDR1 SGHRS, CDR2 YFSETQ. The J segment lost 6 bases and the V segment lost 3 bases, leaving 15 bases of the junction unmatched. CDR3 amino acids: CASSYYPGQGIGDTQYF. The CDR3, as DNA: TGCGCCAGCAGCTACTACCCCGGACAGGGAATTGGGGATACGCAGTATTTT.

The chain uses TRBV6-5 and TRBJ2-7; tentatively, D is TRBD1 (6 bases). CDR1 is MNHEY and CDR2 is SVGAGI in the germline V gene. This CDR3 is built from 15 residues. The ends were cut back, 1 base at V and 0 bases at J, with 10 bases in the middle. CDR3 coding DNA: TGTGCCAGCAGTTACTTGCCGGGACACTCCTACGAGCAGTACTTC. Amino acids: CASSYLPGHSYEQYF.

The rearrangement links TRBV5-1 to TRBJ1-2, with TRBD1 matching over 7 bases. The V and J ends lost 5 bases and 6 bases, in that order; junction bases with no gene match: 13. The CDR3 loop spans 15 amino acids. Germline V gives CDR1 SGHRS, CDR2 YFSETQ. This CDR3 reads CASRTETSTGDGYTF. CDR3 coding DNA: TGCGCCAGCAGGACTGAGACCAGTACAGGGGATGGCTACACCTTC.

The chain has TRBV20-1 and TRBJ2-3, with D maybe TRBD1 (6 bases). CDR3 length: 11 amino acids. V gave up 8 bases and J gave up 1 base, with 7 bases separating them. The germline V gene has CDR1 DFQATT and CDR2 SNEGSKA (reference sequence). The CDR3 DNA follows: TGCAGTCGGACAGGCACAGATACGCAGTATTTT. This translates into CSRTGTDTQYF.

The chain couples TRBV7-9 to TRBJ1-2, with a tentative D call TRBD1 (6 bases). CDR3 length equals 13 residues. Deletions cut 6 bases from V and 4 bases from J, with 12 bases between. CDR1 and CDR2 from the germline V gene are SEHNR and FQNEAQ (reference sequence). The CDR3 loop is CASREGGVYGYTF. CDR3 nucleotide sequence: TGTGCCAGCAGGGAGGGGGGGGTCTATGGCTACACCTTC.

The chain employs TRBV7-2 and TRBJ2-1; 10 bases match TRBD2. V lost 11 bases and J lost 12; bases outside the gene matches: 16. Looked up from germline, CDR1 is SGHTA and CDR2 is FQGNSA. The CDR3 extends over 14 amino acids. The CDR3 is CASHLGTSARVQFF. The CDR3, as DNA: TGTGCCTCCCACTTGGGGACTAGCGCCCGGGTGCAGTTCTTC.

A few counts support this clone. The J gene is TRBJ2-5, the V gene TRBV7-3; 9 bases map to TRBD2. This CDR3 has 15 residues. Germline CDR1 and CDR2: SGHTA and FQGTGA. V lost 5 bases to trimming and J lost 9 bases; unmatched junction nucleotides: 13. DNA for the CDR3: TGTGCCAGCAGCGGAAAGTTGGGACTAGCCACGGCCCAGTACTTC. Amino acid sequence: CASSGKLGLATAQYF.

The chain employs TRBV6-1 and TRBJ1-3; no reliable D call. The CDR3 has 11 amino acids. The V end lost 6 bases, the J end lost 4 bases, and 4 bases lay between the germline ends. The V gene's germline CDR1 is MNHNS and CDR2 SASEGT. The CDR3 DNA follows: TGTGCCAGCAGCCAGGGAAACACCATATATTTT. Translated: CASSQGNTIYF.

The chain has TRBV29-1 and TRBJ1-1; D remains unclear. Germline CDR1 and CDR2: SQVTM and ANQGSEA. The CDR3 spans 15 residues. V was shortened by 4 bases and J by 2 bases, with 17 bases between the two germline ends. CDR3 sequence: CSVVGLRGSNTEAFF. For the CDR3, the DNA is TGCAGCGTTGTAGGTTTACGGGGTTCCAACACTGAAGCTTTCTTT. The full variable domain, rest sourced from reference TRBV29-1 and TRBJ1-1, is SAVISQKPSRDICQRGTSLTIQCQVDSQVTMMFWYRQQPGQSLTLIATANQGSEATYESGFVIDKFPISRPNLTFSTLTVSNMSPEDSSIYLCSVVGLRGSNTEAFFGQGTRLTVV.

The CDR3 region has the DNA TGTGCCACCTCTGGGGCGGGGGGCCCCAAAAACATTCAGTACTTC. Protein: CATSGAGGPKNIQYF. The rearrangement joins TRBV5-4 to TRBJ2-4, with 8 bases that match TRBD2. J gave up 2 bases and V 9 bases, and 10 bases lay outside the gene matches. Germline-derived CDR1 and CDR2 are SGHNT and YYREEE (reference sequence). This CDR3 contains 15 residues.

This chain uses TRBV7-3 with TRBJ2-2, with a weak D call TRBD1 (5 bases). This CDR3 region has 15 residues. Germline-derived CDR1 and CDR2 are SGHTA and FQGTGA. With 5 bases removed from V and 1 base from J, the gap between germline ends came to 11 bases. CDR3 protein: CASSPHTGNTGELFF. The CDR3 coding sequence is TGTGCCAGCAGCCCGCACACAGGGAACACCGGGGAGCTGTTTTTT. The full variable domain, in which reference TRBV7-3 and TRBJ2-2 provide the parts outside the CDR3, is GAGVSQTPSNKVTEKGKYVELRCDPISGHTALYWYRQSLGQGPEFLIYFQGTGAADDSGLPNDRFFAVRPEGSVSTLKIQRTERGDSAVYLCASSPHTGNTGELFFGEGSRLTVL.

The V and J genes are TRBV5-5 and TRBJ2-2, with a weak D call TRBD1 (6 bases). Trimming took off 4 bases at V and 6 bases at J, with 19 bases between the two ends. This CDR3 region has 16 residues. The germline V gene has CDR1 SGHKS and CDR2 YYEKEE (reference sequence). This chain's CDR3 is CASSVWKGGGPGELFF. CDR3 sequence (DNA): TGTGCCAGCAGCGTCTGGAAAGGGGGTGGCCCCGGGGAGCTGTTTTTT.